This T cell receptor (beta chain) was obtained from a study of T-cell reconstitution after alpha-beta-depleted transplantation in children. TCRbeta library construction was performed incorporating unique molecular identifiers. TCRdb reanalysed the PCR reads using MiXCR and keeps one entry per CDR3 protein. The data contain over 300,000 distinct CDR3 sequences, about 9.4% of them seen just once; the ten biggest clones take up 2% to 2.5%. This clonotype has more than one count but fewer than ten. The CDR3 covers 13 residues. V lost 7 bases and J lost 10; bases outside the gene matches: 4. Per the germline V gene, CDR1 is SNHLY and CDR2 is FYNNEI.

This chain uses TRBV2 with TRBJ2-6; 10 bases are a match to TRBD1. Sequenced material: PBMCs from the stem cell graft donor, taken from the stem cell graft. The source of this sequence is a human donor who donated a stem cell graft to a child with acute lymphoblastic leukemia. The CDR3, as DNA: TGTGCCAGCACCTGGGACAGGGGAAACGTCCTGACTTTC. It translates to CASTWDRGNVLTF.